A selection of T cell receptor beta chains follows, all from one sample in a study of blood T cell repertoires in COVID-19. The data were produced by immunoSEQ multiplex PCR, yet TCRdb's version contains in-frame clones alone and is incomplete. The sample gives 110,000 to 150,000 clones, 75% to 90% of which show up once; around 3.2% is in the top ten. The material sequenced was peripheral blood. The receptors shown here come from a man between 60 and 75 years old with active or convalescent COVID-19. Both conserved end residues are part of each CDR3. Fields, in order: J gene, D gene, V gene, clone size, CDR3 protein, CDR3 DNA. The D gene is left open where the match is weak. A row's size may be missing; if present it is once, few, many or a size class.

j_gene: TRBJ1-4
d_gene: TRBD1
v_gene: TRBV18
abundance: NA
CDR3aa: CASSPGQGTEKLFF
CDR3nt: TGTGCCAGCTCACCGGGACAGGGGACTGAAAAACTGTTTTTT

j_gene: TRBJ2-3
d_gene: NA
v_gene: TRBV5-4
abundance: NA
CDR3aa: CAGRGGSTDTQYF
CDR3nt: TGTGCCGGCCGCGGGGGCTCCACAGATACGCAGTATTTT

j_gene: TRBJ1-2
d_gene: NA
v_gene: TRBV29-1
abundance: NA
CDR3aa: CSVYWTGTSLLYGYTF
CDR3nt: TGCAGCGTTTATTGGACCGGGACTTCCCTTCTCTATGGCTACACCTTC

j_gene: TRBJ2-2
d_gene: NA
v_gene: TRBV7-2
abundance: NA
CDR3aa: CASSLVGVGELFF
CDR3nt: TGTGCCAGCAGCTTAGTAGGAGTCGGGGAGCTGTTTTTT

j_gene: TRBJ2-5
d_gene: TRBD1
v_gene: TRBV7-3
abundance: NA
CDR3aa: CASSFGTGPGETQYF
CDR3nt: TGTGCCAGCAGCTTCGGGACAGGTCCGGGGGAGACCCAGTACTTC

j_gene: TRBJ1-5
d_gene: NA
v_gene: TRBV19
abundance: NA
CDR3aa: CASWGQLGNQPQHF
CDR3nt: TGTGCCAGTTGGGGGCAATTGGGCAATCAGCCCCAGCATTTT

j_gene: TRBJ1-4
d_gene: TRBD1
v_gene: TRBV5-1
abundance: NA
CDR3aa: CASSQGQGLVKKLFF
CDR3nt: TGCGCCAGCAGCCAGGGACAGGGGCTAGTTAAAAAACTGTTTTTT

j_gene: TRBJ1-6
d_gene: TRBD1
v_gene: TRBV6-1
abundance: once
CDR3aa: CASSVGQILSGNSPLHF
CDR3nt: TGTGCCAGCAGTGTGGGACAGATACTCTCAGGGAATTCACCCCTCCACTTT

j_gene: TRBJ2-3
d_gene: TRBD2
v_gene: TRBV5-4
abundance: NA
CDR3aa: CASSLRGTSGRVQDTQYF
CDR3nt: TGTGCCAGCAGCTTGCGCGGGACTAGCGGGAGGGTACAAGATACGCAGTATTTT

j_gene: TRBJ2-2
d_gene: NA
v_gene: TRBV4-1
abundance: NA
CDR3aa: CASSQDHRLANTGELFF
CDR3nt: TGCGCCAGCAGCCAAGATCATAGACTAGCGAACACCGGGGAGCTGTTTTTT

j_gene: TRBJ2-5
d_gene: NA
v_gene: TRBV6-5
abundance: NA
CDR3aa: CASSYSMVGGETQYF
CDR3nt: TGTGCCAGCAGTTACTCGATGGTTGGCGGGGAGACCCAGTACTTC

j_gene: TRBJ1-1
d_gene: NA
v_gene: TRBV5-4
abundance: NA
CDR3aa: CASSFRDQLGSEAFF
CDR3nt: TGTGCCAGCAGCTTCAGGGATCAGTTGGGCTCTGAAGCTTTCTTT

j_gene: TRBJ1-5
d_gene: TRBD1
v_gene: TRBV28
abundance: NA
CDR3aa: CASSFSGTGRGEGNQPQHF
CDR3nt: TGTGCCAGCAGTTTCTCTGGGACAGGACGCGGAGAAGGCAATCAGCCCCAGCATTTT

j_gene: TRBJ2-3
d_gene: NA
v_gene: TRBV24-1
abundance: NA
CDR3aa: CATSDPPAADTQYF
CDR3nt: TGTGCCACCAGTGACCCCCCTGCGGCAGATACGCAGTATTTT

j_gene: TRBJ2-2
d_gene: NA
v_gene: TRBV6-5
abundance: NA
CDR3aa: CASSSGANTGELFF
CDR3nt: TGTGCCAGCAGTTCTGGAGCGAACACCGGGGAGCTGTTTTTT

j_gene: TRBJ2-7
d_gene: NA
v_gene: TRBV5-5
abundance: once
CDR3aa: CASSLVLIPGLSYEQYF
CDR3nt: TGTGCCAGCAGCTTGGTACTTATCCCTGGACTCTCCTACGAGCAGTACTTC

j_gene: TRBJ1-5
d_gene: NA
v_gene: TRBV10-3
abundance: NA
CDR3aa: CATSNRGMDQPQHF
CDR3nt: TGTGCCACGTCGAATCGGGGGATGGATCAGCCCCAGCATTTT

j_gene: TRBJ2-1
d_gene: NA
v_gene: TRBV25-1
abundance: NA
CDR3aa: CASSDLEQFF
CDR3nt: TGTGCCAGCAGTGACCTCGAGCAGTTCTTC

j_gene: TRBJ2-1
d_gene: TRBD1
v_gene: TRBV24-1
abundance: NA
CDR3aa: CATSALGQGPNEQFF
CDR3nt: TGTGCCACCAGTGCCCTGGGACAGGGACCTAATGAGCAGTTCTTC

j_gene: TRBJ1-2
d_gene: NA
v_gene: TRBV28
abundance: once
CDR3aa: CASSERWVNYGYTF
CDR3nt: TGTGCCAGCAGTGAGCGATGGGTAAACTATGGCTACACCTTC

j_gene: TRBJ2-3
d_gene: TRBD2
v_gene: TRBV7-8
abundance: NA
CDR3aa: CASSLMVLAAADTQYF
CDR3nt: TGTGCCAGCAGCTTAATGGTCCTAGCGGCCGCAGATACGCAGTATTTT

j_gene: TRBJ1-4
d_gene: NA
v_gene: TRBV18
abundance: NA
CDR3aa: CASSPPGATNEKLFF
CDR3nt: TGTGCCAGCTCACCACCAGGGGCAACTAATGAAAAACTGTTTTTT

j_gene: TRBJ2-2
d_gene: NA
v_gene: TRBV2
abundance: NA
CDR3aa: CASSARDFSFGELFF
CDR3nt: TGTGCCAGCAGTGCCCGGGACTTTAGCTTCGGGGAGCTGTTTTTT

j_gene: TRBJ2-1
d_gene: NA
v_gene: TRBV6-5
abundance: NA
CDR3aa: CASSPLLASYNEQFF
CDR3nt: TGTGCCAGCAGTCCCCTCCTAGCGTCCTACAATGAGCAGTTCTTC

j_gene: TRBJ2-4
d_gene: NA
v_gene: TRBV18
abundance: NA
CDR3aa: CASSPRAAPNPGIQYF
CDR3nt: TGTGCCAGCTCACCACGTGCGGCCCCAAACCCGGGCATTCAGTACTTC

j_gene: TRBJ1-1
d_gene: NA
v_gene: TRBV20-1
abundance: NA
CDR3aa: CSAEGAEAFF
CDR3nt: TGCAGTGCGGAGGGCGCTGAAGCTTTCTTT

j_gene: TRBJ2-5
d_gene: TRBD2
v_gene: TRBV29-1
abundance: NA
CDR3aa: CSVERAGAAETQYF
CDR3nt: TGCAGCGTCGAGAGAGCGGGAGCGGCCGAGACCCAGTACTTC

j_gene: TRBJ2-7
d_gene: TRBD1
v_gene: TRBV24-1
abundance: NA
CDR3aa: CATSDGQGPNEQYF
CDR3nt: TGTGCCACCAGTGATGGACAGGGCCCGAACGAGCAGTACTTC

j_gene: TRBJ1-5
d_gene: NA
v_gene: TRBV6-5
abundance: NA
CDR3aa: CASSYQGNQPQHF
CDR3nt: TGTGCCAGCAGTTACCAGGGGAATCAGCCCCAGCATTTT

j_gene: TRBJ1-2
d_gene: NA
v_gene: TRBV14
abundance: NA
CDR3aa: CASSSLQGRGYYGYTF
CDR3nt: TGTGCCAGCAGCTCGTTACAGGGAAGAGGGTACTATGGCTACACCTTC

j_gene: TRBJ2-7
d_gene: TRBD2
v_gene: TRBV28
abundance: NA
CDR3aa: CASSSFTGTSGRPFEQYF
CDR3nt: TGTGCCAGCAGTTCATTTACCGGGACTAGCGGTCGGCCGTTCGAGCAGTACTTC

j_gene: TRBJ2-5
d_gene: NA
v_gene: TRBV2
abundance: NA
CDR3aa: CASSIRDSPSRGTQYF
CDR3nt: TGTGCCAGCAGTATCCGGGACTCACCATCACGAGGGACCCAGTACTTC

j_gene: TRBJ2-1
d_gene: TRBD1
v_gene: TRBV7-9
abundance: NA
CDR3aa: CASSPGTGANNEQFF
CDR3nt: TGTGCCAGCAGCCCCGGGACAGGGGCGAACAATGAGCAGTTCTTC

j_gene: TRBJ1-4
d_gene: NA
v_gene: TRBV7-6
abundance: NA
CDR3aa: CASSRQQNEKLFF
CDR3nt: TGTGCCAGCAGCCGACAGCAGAATGAAAAACTGTTTTTT

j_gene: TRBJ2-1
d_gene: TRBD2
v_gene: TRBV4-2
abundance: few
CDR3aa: CASSPRWGGNEQFF
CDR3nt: TGTGCCAGCAGCCCCCGGTGGGGGGGCAATGAGCAGTTCTTC

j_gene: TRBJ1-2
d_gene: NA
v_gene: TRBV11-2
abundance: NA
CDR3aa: CASTHLRGREDGYTF
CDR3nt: TGTGCCAGCACCCACCTAAGGGGCAGGGAAGACGGCTACACCTTC

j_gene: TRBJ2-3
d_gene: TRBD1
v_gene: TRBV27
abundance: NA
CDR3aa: CASTFPQGVLTDTQYF
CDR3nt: TGTGCCAGCACATTCCCACAGGGGGTGTTGACAGATACGCAGTATTTT

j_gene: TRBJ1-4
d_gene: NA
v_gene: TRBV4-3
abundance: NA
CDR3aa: CASSQERGEGSPRYEKLFF
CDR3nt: TGCGCCAGCAGCCAAGAGAGGGGGGAGGGTTCTCCGAGATATGAAAAACTGTTTTTT